The present entry profiles one T cell receptor (delta chain) with its context. The antigen it binds to is not known. One base away there is no much larger clone; base qualities are not given. In Kampala, Uganda, pregnant women receiving prenatal care were recruited and their infants were enrolled, and documentation of maternal HIV status was required. Home visits to families took place weekly, and collection of infant clinical information, oral swabs and peripheral blood began at 6 weeks of age and was repeated every 4 months after that. Blood was drawn into heparin tubes, and PBMC were separated by Ficoll-Paque density gradient centrifugation and then cryopreserved. This entry comes from a study of delta chains in infants with herpesvirus infections (dated by TCRdb to 2022 to 2025). For the study in its entirety: The study prospectively followed a Ugandan infant birth cohort from birth to characterize gammadelta T cell responses to primary cytomegalovirus (CMV) infection. A public fetal Vdelta1/Vgamma8 gammadelta TCR clonotype was searched for in infants infected with CMV after birth. gammadelta TCRs were sequenced from PBMC of roughly 18 CMV-infected infants (one congenitally infected) and roughly eight CMV-uninfected infants with enough sample available. Infant blood samples were grouped into approximate age categories of 1.5, 4, 8 and 12 months. Previously published Belgian fetal and cord blood gammadelta TCR data were added only for comparison and were not generated in this cohort. Findings and caveats that apply to the study as a whole: In CMV-uninfected infants, the public clonotype might still exist at levels below the detection limit. Public-clonotype frequency among Vdelta1 cells appeared to be inversely correlated with age at infection and was observed to decay rapidly, seemingly without persisting beyond roughly 2 months. A small sample size and the lack of race- or environment-matched controls were noted by the authors, because CMV is acquired by nearly all Ugandans before adulthood. Detection of the public clonotype was limited to the first time point after infection, and the public clonotype was not found in uninfected infants or in infants infected after 120 days. The public Vdelta1 clonotype was detected in 4 of 18 CMV-infected infants, namely three infected postnatally before 120 days of age and the congenitally infected infant.

The germline V gene provides CDR1 TSWWSYY and CDR2 QGS. V is cut back by 0 bases and J by 3 bases, with 13 bases in the junction unmatched. Counted from cysteine to phenylalanine, this CDR3 has 19 amino acids. The sequence is cut down to CDR3 DNA, 57 bases in frame from base 1. Receptors were amplified or captured by RT-PCR. TCR cDNA was generated by reverse transcription of PBMC RNA with SuperScript II and gamma-chain- and delta-chain-specific primers. Purification of cDNA was performed with AMPure XP beads, after which the cDNA was amplified and indexed with Illumina adapters by means of the Nextera XT Index Kit. Sequencing of gammadelta TCR libraries was carried out on an Illumina MiSeq using a V2 300-cycle kit. The authors processed their data as follows. Using MiXCR v2.1.12, CDR3 sequences were assembled, and reads were mapped onto D, J and V genes obtained from GenBank. VDJtools v1.2.1 was used to carry out repertoire analyses of the CDR3 clonotypes. TCRdb recomputed clones from the public reads with CATT; identical DNA rows were then combined. TCRdb assigned the V and J calls; the authors' analysis was not used. Present in this sample are 1,300 to 1,500 delta-chain clones, 30% to 35% of which were seen just once. Around 10% of the sample comes from the top ten.

The TCR was taken from a human donor who was a Ugandan infant, either HIV-exposed or HIV-unexposed (not recorded which). Here the sequenced sample was peripheral blood, taken at time point 1 of longitudinal follow-up. The sequence joins TRDV1 to TRDJ1; TRDD3 aligns with 10 central bases. The CDR3 region has the sequence CALGELPLNRWGIPDKLIF. Here is the DNA: TGTGCTCTTGGGGAACTGCCCCTCAATCGGTGGGGGATACCCGATAAACTCATCTTT.